The 9 T cell receptor beta chains below come from one sample, sequenced in a study of graft-versus-host responses after intestinal transplantation. Libraries were prepared by immunoSEQ multiplex PCR; TCRdb keeps only in-frame clonotypes and omits some of them. The data contain around 39,000 clones, approximately 93% of them singletons. The sample here was PBMCs, taken 734 days after intestinal transplantation. Every receptor here comes from a human patient who received an intestinal transplant, so some T cells may come from the graft donor.

This rearrangement joins TRBV6-6 to TRBJ2-1, with D perhaps TRBD2 (6 bases). This CDR3 has 13 residues. Per the germline V gene, CDR1 is MNHNY and CDR2 is SVGAGI (reference sequence). Between the trimmed V and J ends, which lost 7 bases and 4 bases, there was a span of 11 bases. CDR3 sequence: CASIAAGYNEQFF. In nucleotides, the CDR3 is TGTGCCAGCATAGCGGCAGGGTACAATGAGCAGTTCTTC.

V gene TRBV5-6 combines with J gene TRBJ2-1, with D uncertain. The CDR3 totals 13 residues. Germline V gene sequence: CDR1 SGHDT, CDR2 YYEEEE. Trimming shortened V by 3 bases and J by 8 bases, and 12 bases separated the two germline ends. CDR3 amino acids: CASSYWGGDEQFF. The CDR3 DNA is TGTGCCAGCAGCTACTGGGGTGGCGATGAGCAGTTCTTC.

The chain joins TRBV6-1 to TRBJ1-2, with D unclear. V lost 3 bases and J 4 bases, leaving 15 bases between the germline ends. Germline values: CDR1 MNHNS, CDR2 SASEGT. The CDR3 runs to 15 residues. In DNA, the CDR3 is TGTGCCAGCAGTGACGATTCCGCACAATTCTATGGCTACACCTTC. It yields the protein CASSDDSAQFYGYTF.

The chain recombines TRBV7-2 with TRBJ1-2; D not resolved. Germline CDR1 SGHTA, CDR2 FQGNSA. This CDR3 region has 17 residues. Trimming took 1 base from V and 2 from J, leaving 17 bases between them. The CDR3 DNA reads TGTGCCAGCAGCTTAGTTCGTCCCAGGAGACTAAACTATGGCTACACCTTC. This translates into CASSLVRPRRLNYGYTF.

The chain is built from TRBV18 and TRBJ2-3, with 10 bases aligning to TRBD1. Germline CDR1 reads KGHSH; CDR2 reads LQKENI. V dropped 4 bases and J dropped 2; count of bases not matched to a gene: 6. The CDR3 consists of 16 residues. The CDR3 DNA reads as TGTGCCAGCTCACTCCGGGACAGGGGCTACACAGATACGCAGTATTTT. This gives the protein CASSLRDRGYTDTQYF.

The rearrangement joins TRBV5-4 to TRBJ1-2; 9 bases line up with TRBD1. CDR1 and CDR2 (germline): SGHNT, YYREEE (reference sequence). The CDR3 has 15 amino acids. After removal of 3 bases from V and 4 bases from J, the junction contained 7 bases not matched to a gene. The CDR3, as DNA: TGTGCCAGCAGCTCTATCGGGACAGGGAGCTATGGCTACACCTTC. It translates to CASSSIGTGSYGYTF.

The CDR3 nucleotides read TGTGCCAGCAGCTTGAGACTAGCGGGATCAAATGAGCAGTTCTTC. Its translation is CASSLRLAGSNEQFF. The chain recombines TRBV7-7 with TRBJ2-1; 11 positions match TRBD2. The germline V gene has CDR1 SSHAT and CDR2 FNYEAQ (reference sequence). This CDR3 is 15 amino acids long. V gave up 3 bases and J gave up 7 bases; unmatched junction bases: 5.

This sequence joins TRBV19 and TRBJ1-1; D is ambiguous. The CDR3 has 15 amino acids. Between the trimmed V and J ends, which lost 4 bases and 3 bases, there was a span of 15 bases. The V gene's germline CDR1 is LNHDA and CDR2 SQIVND (reference sequence). CDR3 sequence (DNA): TGTGCCAGTAGTAAGGTCCAAATGTGGGACACTGAAGCTTTCTTT. Its translation: CASSKVQMWDTEAFF.

The chain has TRBV5-1 and TRBJ2-7; 11 bases map to TRBD2. With V trimmed by 0 bases and J by 2 bases, 7 bases remained unmatched. This CDR3 spans 17 amino acids. CDR1 and CDR2 from the germline V gene are SGHRS and YFSETQ. Here the CDR3 reads CASSLGASGGTPYEQYF. The CDR3 nucleotides read TGCGCCAGCAGCTTGGGGGCTAGCGGGGGGACCCCCTACGAGCAGTACTTC. Looking up the rest from reference TRBV5-1 and TRBJ2-7 gives the full variable domain: KAGVTQTPRYLIKTRGQQVTLSCSPISGHRSVSWYQQTPGQGLQFLFEYFSETQRNKGNFPGRFSGRQFSNSRSEMNVSTLELGDSALYLCASSLGASGGTPYEQYFGPGTRLTVT.